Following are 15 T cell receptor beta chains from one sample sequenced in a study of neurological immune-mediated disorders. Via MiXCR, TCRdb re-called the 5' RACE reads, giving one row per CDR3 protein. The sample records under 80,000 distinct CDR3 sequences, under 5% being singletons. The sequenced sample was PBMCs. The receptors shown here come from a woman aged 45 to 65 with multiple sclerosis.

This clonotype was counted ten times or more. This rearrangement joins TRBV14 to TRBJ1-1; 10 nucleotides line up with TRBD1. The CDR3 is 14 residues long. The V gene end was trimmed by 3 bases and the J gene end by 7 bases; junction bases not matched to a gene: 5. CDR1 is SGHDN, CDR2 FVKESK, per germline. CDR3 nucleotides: TGTGCCAGCAGCCAGGGACAGGGGTACGGTGAAGCTTTCTTT. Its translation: CASSQGQGYGEAFF.

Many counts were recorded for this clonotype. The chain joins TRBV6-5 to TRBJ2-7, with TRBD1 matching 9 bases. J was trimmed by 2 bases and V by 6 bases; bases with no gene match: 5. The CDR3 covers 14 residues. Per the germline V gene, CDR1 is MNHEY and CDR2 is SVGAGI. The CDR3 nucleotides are TGTGCCAGCAGGCGAACAGGGGGCACCTACGAGCAGTACTTC. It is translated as CASRRTGGTYEQYF.

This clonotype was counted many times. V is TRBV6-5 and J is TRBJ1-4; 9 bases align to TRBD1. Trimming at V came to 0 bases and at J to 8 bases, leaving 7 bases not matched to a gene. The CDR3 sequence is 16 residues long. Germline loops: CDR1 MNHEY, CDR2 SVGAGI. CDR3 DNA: TGTGCCAGCAGTTACTCAGGGACAGGGAATGGGGAAAAACTGTTTTTT. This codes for CASSYSGTGNGEKLFF.

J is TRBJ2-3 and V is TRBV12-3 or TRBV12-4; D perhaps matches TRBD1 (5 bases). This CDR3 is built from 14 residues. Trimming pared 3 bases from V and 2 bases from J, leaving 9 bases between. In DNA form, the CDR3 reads TGTGCCAGCAGTTTTAGGGGCCCCACAGATACGCAGTATTTT. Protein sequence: CASSFRGPTDTQYF.

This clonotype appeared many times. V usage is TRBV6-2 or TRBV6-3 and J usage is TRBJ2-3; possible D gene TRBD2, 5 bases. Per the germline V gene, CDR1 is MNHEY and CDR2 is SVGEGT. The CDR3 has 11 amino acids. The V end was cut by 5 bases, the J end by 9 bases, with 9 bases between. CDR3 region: CASSHGSTQYF. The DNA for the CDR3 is TGTGCCAGCAGTCATGGGAGCACGCAGTATTTT.

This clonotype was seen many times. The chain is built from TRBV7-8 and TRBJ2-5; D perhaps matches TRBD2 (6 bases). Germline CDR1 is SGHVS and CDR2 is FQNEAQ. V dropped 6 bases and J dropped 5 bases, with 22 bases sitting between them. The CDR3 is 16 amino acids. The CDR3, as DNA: TGTGCCAGCAGTCGACCGGGAGTAGTTTGGTCGGAGACCCAGTACTTC. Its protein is CASSRPGVVWSETQYF. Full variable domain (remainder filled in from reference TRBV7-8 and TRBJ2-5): GAGVSQSPRYKVAKRGQDVALRCDPISGHVSLFWYQQALGQGPEFLTYFQNEAQLDKSGLPSDRFFAERPEGSVSTLKIQRTQQEDSAVYLCASSRPGVVWSETQYFGPGTRLLVL.

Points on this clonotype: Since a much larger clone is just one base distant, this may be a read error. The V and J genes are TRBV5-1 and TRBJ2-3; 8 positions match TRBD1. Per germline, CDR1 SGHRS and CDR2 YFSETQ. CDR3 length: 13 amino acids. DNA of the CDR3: TGCTCCAGCAACCCTACAGGGGGAGATACGCAGTATTTT. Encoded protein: CSSNPTGGDTQYF.

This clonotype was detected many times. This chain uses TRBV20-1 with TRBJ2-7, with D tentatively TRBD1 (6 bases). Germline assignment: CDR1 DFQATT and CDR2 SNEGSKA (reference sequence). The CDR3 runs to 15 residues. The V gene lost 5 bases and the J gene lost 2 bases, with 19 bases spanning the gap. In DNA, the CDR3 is TGCAGTGCTCCCCAGTTCGCAGGGGAGACCTACGAGCAGTACTTC. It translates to CSAPQFAGETYEQYF.

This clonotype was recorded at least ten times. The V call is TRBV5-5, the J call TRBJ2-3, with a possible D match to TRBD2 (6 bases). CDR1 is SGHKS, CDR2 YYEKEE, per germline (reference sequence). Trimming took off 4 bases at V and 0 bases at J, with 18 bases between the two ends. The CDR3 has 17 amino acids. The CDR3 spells CASSLNRAGSSTDTQYF. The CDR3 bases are TGTGCCAGCAGCCTAAACCGAGCGGGCTCTAGCACAGATACGCAGTATTTT.

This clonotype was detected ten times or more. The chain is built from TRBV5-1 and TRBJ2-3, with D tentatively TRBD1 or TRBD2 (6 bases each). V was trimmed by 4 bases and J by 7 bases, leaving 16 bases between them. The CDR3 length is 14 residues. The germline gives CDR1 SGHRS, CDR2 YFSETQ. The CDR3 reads CASSGGQEGYTQYF. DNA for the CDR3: TGCGCCAGCAGCGGGGGCCAGGAGGGGTATACGCAGTATTTT.

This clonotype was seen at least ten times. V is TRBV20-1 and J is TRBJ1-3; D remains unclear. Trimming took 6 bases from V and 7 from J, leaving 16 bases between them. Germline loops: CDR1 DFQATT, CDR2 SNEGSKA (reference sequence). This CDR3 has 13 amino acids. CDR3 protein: CSAQVPAGNTIYF. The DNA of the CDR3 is TGCAGTGCACAAGTACCGGCCGGCAACACCATATATTTT.

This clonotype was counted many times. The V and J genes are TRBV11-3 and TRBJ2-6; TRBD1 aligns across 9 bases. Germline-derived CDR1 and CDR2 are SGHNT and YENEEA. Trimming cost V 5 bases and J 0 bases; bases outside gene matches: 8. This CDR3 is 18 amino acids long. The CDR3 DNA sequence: TGTGCCAGCAGCCCGACCGGGACAGGGTACTCTGGGGCCAACGTCCTGACTTTC. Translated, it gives CASSPTGTGYSGANVLTF.

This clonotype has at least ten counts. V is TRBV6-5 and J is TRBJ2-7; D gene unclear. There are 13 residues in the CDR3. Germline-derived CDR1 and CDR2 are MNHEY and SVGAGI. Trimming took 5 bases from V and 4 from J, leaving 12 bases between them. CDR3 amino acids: CASSRAYRYEQYF. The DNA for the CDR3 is TGTGCCAGCAGTCGGGCCTACCGTTACGAGCAGTACTTC.

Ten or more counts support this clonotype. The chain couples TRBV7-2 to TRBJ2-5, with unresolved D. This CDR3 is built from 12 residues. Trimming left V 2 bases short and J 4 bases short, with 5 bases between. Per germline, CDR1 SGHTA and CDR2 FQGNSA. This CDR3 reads CASSLHGETQYF. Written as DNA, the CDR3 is TGTGCCAGCAGCTTACACGGAGAGACCCAGTACTTC.

The CDR3 is CASSKRDTLNQPQNF. The CDR3 region has the DNA TGTGCCAGCAGCAAACGGGACACTCTCAATCAGCCCCAGAATTTT. The rearrangement links TRBV21-1 to TRBJ1-5; the table's D call of TRBD1 was not tested on the DNA. TRBV21-1 constitutes a pseudogene. This CDR3 has 15 residues.